Presented here are 26 T cell receptor beta chains from one specimen sequenced in a study of T cell responses to AZD1222 COVID-19 vaccine. The protocol was immunoSEQ multiplex PCR, while the TCRdb copy is restricted to in-frame clones and leaves out a portion. In the table there are roughly 100,000 clones, around nine tenths of which are singletons. This specimen consisted of peripheral blood, obtained 28 days after the second dose of the MenACWY control vaccine. These receptors originate from an adult who received the MenACWY meningococcal vaccine as a control.

V gene TRBV7-6 combines with J gene TRBJ1-2; D perhaps matches TRBD1 (5 bases). V lost 1 base and J lost 2, with 5 bases in between. The CDR3 runs 13 residues. Germline-derived CDR1 and CDR2 are SGHVS and FNYEAQ. CDR3 residues: CASSLGGNYGYTF. CDR3 bases: TGTGCCAGCAGCTTAGGGGGGAACTATGGCTACACCTTC.

CDR3 residues: CASSQYPSPGGPNQETQYF. CDR3 nucleotide sequence: TGCGCCAGCAGCCAATACCCCTCCCCCGGGGGGCCAAATCAAGAGACCCAGTACTTC. The rearrangement uses TRBV4-1 and TRBJ2-5, with TRBD2 as a possible D gene (7 bases). V was trimmed by 2 bases and J by 2 bases, leaving 24 bases between them. The germline gives CDR1 MGHRA, CDR2 YSYEKL. This CDR3 comprises 19 residues.

The gene calls are TRBV28 and TRBJ1-4; 8 nucleotides line up with TRBD1. The CDR3 runs 16 residues. The junction had 10 bases not matched to a gene; V was cut back by 7 bases and J by 3 bases. Germline lookup yields CDR1 MDHEN and CDR2 SYDVKM. CDR3 loop: CASNGRTGLANEKLFF. In DNA form, the CDR3 reads TGTGCCAGCAACGGGAGGACAGGGCTGGCTAATGAAAAACTGTTTTTT.

The rearrangement uses TRBV27 and TRBJ2-2; D possibly corresponds to TRBD1 (6 bases). CDR3 size: 19 residues. CDR1 MNHEY and CDR2 SMNVEV come from the germline V gene (reference sequence). Trimming pared 4 bases from V and 3 bases from J, leaving 24 bases between. The CDR3 sequence is CASSSLGRTGTTHTGELFF. The DNA of the CDR3 is TGTGCCAGCAGTTCTTTAGGCAGGACCGGGACAACCCACACCGGGGAGCTGTTTTTT.

V usage is TRBV12-2 and J usage is TRBJ2-1; the listed D gene, TRBD2, was not tested against the DNA. TRBV12-2 is tagged as a pseudogene. The CDR3 covers 17 residues. Written as DNA, the CDR3 is TGTGCAAGTCGCTTACAGCTTAGCGGGGGGGTGTACAATGAGCAGTTCTTC. This gives the protein CASRLQLSGGVYNEQFF.

The chain combines TRBV6-5 with TRBJ1-2, with D possibly matching TRBD1 (5 bases). CDR3 size: 14 residues. The V and J ends lost 2 bases and 4 bases respectively, with 11 bases between them. The germline gives CDR1 MNHEY, CDR2 SVGAGI. CDR3 bases: TGTGCCAGCAGTTACGGGCAGGGTGTCTATGGCTACACCTTC. It specifies CASSYGQGVYGYTF.

The chain combines TRBV28 with TRBJ1-2; no definite D call. From germline, CDR1 is MDHEN and CDR2 SYDVKM. Trimming shortened V by 5 bases and J by 4 bases, and 17 bases separated the two germline ends. The CDR3 spans 15 residues. DNA of the CDR3: TGTGCCAGCAGTCCTGGCCTCCATAGTACCTATGGCTACACCTTC. Its translation: CASSPGLHSTYGYTF.

The chain employs TRBV2 and TRBJ1-2, with D tentatively TRBD1 (5 bases). CDR1 is SNHLY and CDR2 is FYNNEI in the germline V gene. The CDR3 is made up of 14 amino acids. Deletions cut 8 bases from V and 0 bases from J, with 13 bases between. This CDR3 reads CASVEGEANYGYTF. The CDR3 coding sequence is TGTGCCAGCGTCGAAGGGGAGGCTAACTATGGCTACACCTTC.

CDR3 protein: CASRGGEYGYTF. CDR3 DNA: TGTGCCAGCAGGGGTGGGGAGTATGGCTACACCTTC. This chain connects TRBV6-5 to TRBJ1-2; D is unresolved. This CDR3 comprises 12 residues. Deletions cut 6 bases from V and 5 bases from J, with 10 bases between. Germline CDR1 and CDR2: MNHEY and SVGAGI.

J is TRBJ1-1 and V is TRBV9; TRBD1 matches at 7 bases. This CDR3 comprises 15 residues. With 3 bases clipped from V and 3 bases from J, the junction kept 8 bases outside the gene matches. In germline, CDR1 is SGDLS, CDR2 YYNGEE. CDR3 sequence: CASSASTGWDTEAFF. DNA of the CDR3: TGTGCCAGCAGCGCGTCGACAGGGTGGGACACTGAAGCTTTCTTT.

V gene TRBV6-2 or TRBV6-3 combines with J gene TRBJ2-2, with 12 positions matching TRBD2. Germline V gene sequence: CDR1 MNHEY, CDR2 SVGEGT. The CDR3 sequence is 19 residues long. V was clipped by 6 bases and J by 0 bases; unmatched bases: 11. In DNA form, the CDR3 reads TGTGCCAGCAGCCAATTACTGGGACTAGCGGGTGCGAACACCGGGGAGCTGTTTTTT. As protein: CASSQLLGLAGANTGELFF.

This chain uses TRBV7-2 with TRBJ2-2; D may be TRBD1 (5 bases). The length of the CDR3 is 13 residues. Trimming took off 5 bases at V and 7 bases at J, with 11 bases between the two ends. Germline CDR1 SGHTA, CDR2 FQGNSA. DNA of the CDR3: TGTGCCAGCAGCGCCCTCAGGGTCGGGGAGCTGTTTTTT. It translates to CASSALRVGELFF.

Here the CDR3 DNA reads TGTGCCACCAGTGACCCTCCGGGACAGGGGGCGGCCTACAATGAGCAGTTCTTC. Protein: CATSDPPGQGAAYNEQFF. This sequence joins TRBV24-1 and TRBJ2-1, with 12 bases lining up with TRBD1. This CDR3 is built from 18 residues. The trim removed 4 bases at V and 2 bases at J, leaving 8 bases unmatched. The germline V gene has CDR1 KGHDR and CDR2 SFDVKD.

The rearrangement links TRBV18 to TRBJ2-7; TRBD1 agrees at 7 bases. The length of the CDR3 is 12 residues. Germline V gene lookup returns CDR1 KGHSH and CDR2 LQKENI. V lost 8 bases and J lost 3; bases outside the gene matches: 4. Here the CDR3 reads CASTTGLYEQYF. The CDR3 DNA reads TGTGCCAGCACGACAGGGCTCTACGAGCAGTACTTC.

The chain links TRBV24-1 to TRBJ2-1; 11 nucleotides line up with TRBD2. In germline, CDR1 is KGHDR, CDR2 SFDVKD. The CDR3 is 18 residues long. V lost 2 bases, J lost 0 bases, and 5 bases stayed unmatched. CDR3 nucleotide sequence: TGTGCCACCAGTGATTCTAGACTAGCGGGGTTCTCCTACAATGAGCAGTTCTTC. Its protein is CATSDSRLAGFSYNEQFF.

The V gene is TRBV13, the J gene TRBJ2-2, with D possibly TRBD1 on 6 matching bases. V lost 4 bases and J 6 bases, leaving 18 bases between the germline ends. Germline V gene sequence: CDR1 PRHDT, CDR2 FYEKMQ (reference sequence). This CDR3 has 16 amino acids. The CDR3 protein is CASSYRAGPGAGELFF. The CDR3 nucleotides read TGTGCCAGCAGCTACCGCGCCGGGCCAGGGGCCGGGGAGCTGTTTTTT.

The chain joins TRBV14 to TRBJ2-3, with a possible D match to TRBD1 (5 bases). Between the trimmed V and J ends, which lost 2 bases and 0 bases, there was a span of 12 bases. There are 16 residues in the CDR3. Germline CDR1 reads SGHDN; CDR2 reads FVKESK. CDR3 DNA: TGTGCCAGCAGCCAATTCGCAGGGCTTAGCACAGATACGCAGTATTTT. Its translation: CASSQFAGLSTDTQYF.

The rearrangement links TRBV19 to TRBJ1-5; a weak D match, TRBD1 (5 bases). Germline values: CDR1 LNHDA, CDR2 SQIVND (reference sequence). V lost 10 bases and J lost 0, with 16 bases in between. The CDR3 is 15 residues long. This CDR3 reads CATRVGQFSNQPQHF. The CDR3 bases are TGTGCCACCAGAGTGGGGCAGTTTAGCAATCAGCCCCAGCATTTT.

The count of this clone is one. This rearrangement joins TRBV29-1 to TRBJ1-2; 12 bases line up with TRBD1. The CDR3 runs 17 residues. After removal of 4 bases from V and 1 base from J, the junction contained 10 bases not matched to a gene. In germline, CDR1 is SQVTM, CDR2 ANQGSEA. The CDR3 nucleotides are TGCAGCGTTGCAAGTATGGGACAGGGGGCGAGTAACTATGGCTACACCTTC. Residues: CSVASMGQGASNYGYTF. Variable domain in full (rest from reference TRBV29-1 and TRBJ1-2): SAVISQKPSRDICQRGTSLTIQCQVDSQVTMMFWYRQQPGQSLTLIATANQGSEATYESGFVIDKFPISRPNLTFSTLTVSNMSPEDSSIYLCSVASMGQGASNYGYTFGSGTRLTVV.

This chain joins TRBV7-2 and TRBJ1-5, with 9 positions matching TRBD1. This CDR3 has 14 residues. Trimming took 5 bases from V and 9 from J; bases not matched to a gene: 8. Germline V gene data show CDR1 as SGHTA and CDR2 as FQGNSA. The CDR3, as DNA: TGTGCCAGCAGCCCGGGCGCGGGACAGGGGCCCCAGCATTTT. It is translated as CASSPGAGQGPQHF.

V usage is TRBV18 and J usage is TRBJ2-7; 15 bases line up with TRBD2. CDR3 length: 18 amino acids. From germline, CDR1 is KGHSH and CDR2 LQKENI. Trimming took 3 bases from V and 0 from J; bases not matched to a gene: 6. In DNA, the CDR3 is TGTGCCAGCTCACCGGGACTAGCGGGGGGCTTCAGCTCCTACGAGCAGTACTTC. The encoded protein is CASSPGLAGGFSSYEQYF. Complete variable domain (other parts from reference TRBV18 and TRBJ2-7): NAGVMQNPRHLVRRRGQEARLRCSPMKGHSHVYWYRQLPEEGLKFMVYLQKENIIDESGMPKERFSAEFPKEGPSILRIQQVVRGDSAAYFCASSPGLAGGFSSYEQYFGPGTRLTVT.

V gene TRBV7-2 combines with J gene TRBJ1-4; no reliable D call. CDR1 and CDR2 from the germline V gene are SGHTA and FQGNSA. Deletions cut 5 bases from V and 10 bases from J, with 17 bases between. The length of the CDR3 is 14 residues. The CDR3 loop reads CASSPRVLSGKLFF. The CDR3 coding sequence is TGTGCCAGCAGCCCTCGGGTCCTGTCCGGAAAACTGTTTTTT.

The chain joins TRBV7-9 to TRBJ1-1; 7 nucleotides agree with TRBD1. Germline lookup yields CDR1 SEHNR and CDR2 FQNEAQ (reference sequence). J was trimmed by 5 bases and V by 5 bases; bases with no gene match: 8. There are 14 residues in the CDR3. Written as DNA, the CDR3 is TGTGCCAGCAGCGCCCGACAGGGTGAGACTGAAGCTTTCTTT. Protein product: CASSARQGETEAFF.

V usage is TRBV19 and J usage is TRBJ1-6, with D uncertain. The CDR3 runs 14 residues. Per germline, CDR1 LNHDA and CDR2 SQIVND (reference sequence). Deletions cut 1 base from V and 5 bases from J, with 6 bases between. As DNA, the CDR3 is TGTGCCAGTAGTATAGGCCGTGATAATTCACCCCTCCACTTT. Encoded protein: CASSIGRDNSPLHF.

This chain connects TRBV29-1 to TRBJ2-1; 12 bases align to TRBD2. This CDR3 has 14 amino acids. The germline V gene encodes CDR1 SQVTM and CDR2 ANQGSEA. This CDR3 reads CTVGLAGSYNEQFF. The CDR3 DNA reads TGCACCGTAGGACTAGCGGGGTCCTACAATGAGCAGTTCTTC.

CDR3 coding DNA: TGTGCCAGCAGCTTGACAGGGTTTAATGAAAAACTGTTTTTT. Its translation: CASSLTGFNEKLFF. The chain joins TRBV5-5 to TRBJ1-4, with D perhaps TRBD1 (6 bases). Trimming stripped 1 base from V and 4 bases from J, with 8 bases between. This CDR3 spans 14 amino acids. Germline V gives CDR1 SGHKS, CDR2 YYEKEE (reference sequence).